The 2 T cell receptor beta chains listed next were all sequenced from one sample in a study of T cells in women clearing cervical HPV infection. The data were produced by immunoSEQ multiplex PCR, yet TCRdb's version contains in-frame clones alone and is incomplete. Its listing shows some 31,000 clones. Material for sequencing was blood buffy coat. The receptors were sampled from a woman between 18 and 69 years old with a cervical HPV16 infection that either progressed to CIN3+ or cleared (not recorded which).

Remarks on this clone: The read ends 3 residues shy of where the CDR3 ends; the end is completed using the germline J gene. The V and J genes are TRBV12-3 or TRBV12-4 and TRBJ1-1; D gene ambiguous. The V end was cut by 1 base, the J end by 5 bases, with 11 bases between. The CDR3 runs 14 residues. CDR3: CASSLEPGVTEAFF. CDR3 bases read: TGTGCCAGCAGTTTAGAACCAGGAGTTACTGAA.

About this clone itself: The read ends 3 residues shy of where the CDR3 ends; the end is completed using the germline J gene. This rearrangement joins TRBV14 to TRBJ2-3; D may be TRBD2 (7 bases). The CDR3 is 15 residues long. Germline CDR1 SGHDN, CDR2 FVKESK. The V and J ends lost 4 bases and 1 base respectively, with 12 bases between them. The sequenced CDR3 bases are TGTGCCAGCAGCCCCGGGGGGCGGCGCACAGATACG. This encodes CASSPGGRRTDT. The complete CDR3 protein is CASSPGGRRTDTQYF.